These 5 T cell receptor beta chains share one sample of origin, sequenced in a study of radiation and T cells in renal cell carcinoma. Sequencing was performed with immunoSEQ multiplex PCR; in TCRdb, only in-frame clones are kept and a portion is missing. Among roughly 160,000 clones, around 89% were seen once, and the ten largest hold approximately 10%. This sample's time point: blood 4 weeks post-SBRT, at nephrectomy. Regarding treatment: 15 Gy SBRT to primary tumor, nephrectomy 4 weeks later. Sequenced here: blood, sampled from a patient whose treatment included radiotherapy and nephrectomy. These receptors all stem from a woman between 45 and 60 years old with renal cell carcinoma.

The chain combines TRBV13 with TRBJ1-5; 8 nucleotides agree with TRBD1. V trimming: 3 bases; J trimming: 4 bases; junction bases outside the gene matches: 2. There are 14 residues in the CDR3. The germline V gene has CDR1 PRHDT and CDR2 FYEKMQ (reference sequence). The CDR3 is CASSFYRGNQPQHF. In DNA, the CDR3 is TGTGCCAGCAGCTTTTACAGGGGGAATCAGCCCCAGCATTTT.

This chain links TRBV6-1 with TRBJ1-1; D gene ambiguous. The CDR3 spans 14 residues. Germline V gene data show CDR1 as MNHNS and CDR2 as SASEGT. V lost 8 bases to trimming and J lost 3 bases, with 16 bases between them. CDR3: CASGGTETYTEAFF. In nucleotides, the CDR3 is TGTGCCAGCGGAGGTACGGAGACCTACACTGAAGCTTTCTTT.

This clone has just one count. One end of the junction does not line up with germline, which may come from a read error. The genes are TRBV6-1 and TRBJ2-1, with 9 bases fitting TRBD2. Per the germline V gene, CDR1 is MNHNS and CDR2 is SASEGT. The CDR3 loop spans 12 amino acids. The CDR3: CASSEGGGALLF. CDR3 nucleotide sequence: TGTGCCAGCAGTGAAGGCGGGGGGGCTCTACTCTTC.

The rearrangement links TRBV10-3 to TRBJ1-2; the match to TRBD1 covers 9 bases. Germline CDR1 is ENHRY and CDR2 is SYGVKD. The trim removed 3 bases at V and 4 bases at J, leaving 3 bases unmatched. The CDR3 spans 14 residues. The chain's CDR3 is CAISEQGAVYGYTF. The DNA for the CDR3 is TGTGCCATCAGTGAACAGGGGGCTGTCTATGGCTACACCTTC.

V usage is TRBV7-2 and J usage is TRBJ1-1; tentative D call: TRBD1 (5 bases). Trimming stripped 2 bases from V and 1 base from J, with 11 bases between. The CDR3 is 15 residues long. In germline, CDR1 is SGHTA, CDR2 FQGNSA. CDR3 nucleotides: TGTGCCAGCAGCTTAATGGGGGGGTCGAACACTGAAGCTTTCTTT. Translation gives CASSLMGGSNTEAFF.